The 32 T cell receptor beta chains below were found in one sample sequenced in a study of blood T cell repertoires in COVID-19. Measured with immunoSEQ multiplex PCR; TCRdb has only the in-frame clones, and not every one. The sample lists 100,000 or so clones, less than 85% occurring once. Sequenced input: peripheral blood. These receptors were collected from a woman aged 70-85 years with active or convalescent COVID-19.

This chain connects TRBV4-2 to TRBJ2-1, with unresolved D. V lost 1 base to trimming and J lost 4 bases, with 14 bases between them. The length of the CDR3 is 16 residues. The germline V gene has CDR1 LGHNA and CDR2 YNFKEQ. CDR3 sequence (DNA): TGTGCCAGCAGCCAAGTACATAGCTCAACTTACAATGAGCAGTTCTTC. Amino acids: CASSQVHSSTYNEQFF.

This clone showed up just once. This rearrangement joins TRBV28 to TRBJ1-2, with TRBD1 identical over 12 bases. After removal of 6 bases from V and 4 bases from J, the junction contained 15 bases not matched to a gene. Per the germline V gene, CDR1 is MDHEN and CDR2 is SYDVKM. The CDR3 runs 18 residues. Written as DNA, the CDR3 is TGTGCCAGCAGCGATGGGACAGGGGGCGACGGTAGCGGCTATGGCTACACCTTC. Its protein is CASSDGTGGDGSGYGYTF.

Concerning this clone: Distinct nucleotide sequences in the sample also encode this CDR3. The J gene is TRBJ1-3, the V gene TRBV9; TRBD1 aligns across 7 bases. There are 15 residues in the CDR3. CDR1 and CDR2 (germline): SGDLS, YYNGEE. J gave up 0 bases and V 2 bases, and 2 bases lay outside the gene matches. The chain's CDR3 is CASSVGTDSGNTIYF. Here the CDR3 DNA reads TGTGCCAGCAGCGTCGGGACAGACTCTGGAAACACCATATATTTT.

This chain links TRBV19 with TRBJ1-2; 8 nucleotides line up with TRBD1. The germline V gene encodes CDR1 LNHDA and CDR2 SQIVND (reference sequence). There are 16 residues in the CDR3. V was clipped by 9 bases and J by 4 bases; unmatched bases: 16. CDR3 sequence (DNA): TGTGCCAGCCAAAGGGGGGCAGGGGGCGCAGGCTATGGCTACACCTTC. Translated, it gives CASQRGAGGAGYGYTF.

V usage is TRBV3-1 (or the pseudogene TRBV3-2) and J usage is TRBJ2-3; 7 bases map to TRBD2. The CDR3 runs 17 residues. The trim removed 0 bases at V and 5 bases at J, leaving 11 bases unmatched. CDR1 is LGHDT and CDR2 is YNNKEL in the germline V gene (reference sequence). This CDR3 reads CASSQDGAREDLDTQYF. In nucleotides, the CDR3 is TGTGCCAGCAGCCAAGATGGTGCCCGGGAGGATCTAGATACGCAGTATTTT.

J is TRBJ1-2 and V is TRBV30, with 7 bases aligning to TRBD1. This CDR3 has 13 residues. Trimming cost V 4 bases and J 3 bases; bases outside gene matches: 5. Germline V lookup: CDR1 GTSNPN, CDR2 SVGIG (reference sequence). This CDR3 is CAWTLQGDYGYTF. The CDR3 DNA reads TGTGCCTGGACCCTCCAGGGGGACTATGGCTACACCTTC.

The CDR3 reads CASSQKGQGAGNEKLFF. The CDR3 DNA reads TGTGCCAGCAGCCAAAAAGGGCAGGGGGCGGGTAATGAAAAACTGTTTTTT. The V call is TRBV4-2, the J call TRBJ1-4, with 8 bases that match TRBD1. The germline CDR1 and CDR2 sequences are LGHNA and YNFKEQ. The trim removed 2 bases at V and 4 bases at J, leaving 9 bases unmatched. The CDR3 totals 17 residues.

This clone occurred once. This chain uses TRBV7-2 with TRBJ1-1, with D possibly TRBD1 on 6 matching bases. The CDR3 length is 16 residues. With 5 bases removed from V and 5 bases from J, the gap between germline ends came to 21 bases. The V gene's germline CDR1 is SGHTA and CDR2 FQGNSA. This CDR3 reads CASSPRGGQGWTEAFF. The CDR3 bases are TGTGCCAGCAGCCCGCGTGGTGGCCAGGGGTGGACTGAAGCTTTCTTT.

V usage is TRBV7-3 and J usage is TRBJ2-2; 10 nucleotides match TRBD1. V lost 5 bases, J lost 4 bases, and 10 bases stayed unmatched. Per the germline V gene, CDR1 is SGHTA and CDR2 is FQGTGA. CDR3 size: 17 residues. CDR3 nucleotides: TGTGCCAGCAGCCCGCCCGGGACAGGGGCGGGCACCGGGGAGCTGTTTTTT. Its translation is CASSPPGTGAGTGELFF.

Remarks on this clone: The same CDR3 also results from other DNA sequences found in this sample. The chain uses TRBV7-2 and TRBJ2-4, with D perhaps matching TRBD1 (8 bases). Trimming took 4 bases from V and 7 from J, leaving 14 bases between them. The germline gives CDR1 SGHTA, CDR2 FQGNSA. The CDR3 length is 14 residues. CDR3 loop: CASSSTGEGNIQYF. The CDR3 coding sequence is TGTGCCAGCAGCTCGACAGGGGAGGGGAACATTCAGTACTTC.

CDR3 sequence: CASSGGEVNEQYF. The CDR3 bases are TGTGCCAGCAGTGGGGGGGAGGTAAACGAGCAGTACTTC. This chain links TRBV2 with TRBJ2-7, with D possibly matching TRBD2 (6 bases). Germline assignment: CDR1 SNHLY and CDR2 FYNNEI. The CDR3 has 13 amino acids. Between the trimmed V and J ends, which lost 4 bases and 5 bases, there was a span of 12 bases.

The V gene is TRBV30, the J gene TRBJ1-2; a weak D match, TRBD1 (6 bases). The CDR3 spans 13 residues. Trimming took off 1 base at V and 8 bases at J, with 14 bases between the two ends. In germline, CDR1 is GTSNPN, CDR2 SVGIG (reference sequence). This CDR3 reads CAWSAGGARGYTF. The CDR3, as DNA: TGTGCCTGGAGTGCGGGGGGCGCACGGGGCTACACCTTC.

The rearrangement uses TRBV7-2 and TRBJ2-1; tentative D call: TRBD2 (6 bases). This CDR3 is built from 15 residues. V lost 4 bases and J lost 3, with 13 bases in between. CDR1 is SGHTA and CDR2 is FQGNSA in the germline V gene. CDR3 coding DNA: TGTGCCAGCAGCTCGGGGCTAGCGAGCTACAATGAGCAGTTCTTC. This encodes CASSSGLASYNEQFF.

The chain couples TRBV21-1 to TRBJ2-5; the table's D call, TRBD1, was not checked against the DNA. TRBV21-1 is described as a pseudogene. The CDR3 sequence is 14 residues long. CDR3 DNA sequence: TGTGCCAGCAGTAGTGACAGGGAGAAAGAGACCCAGTACTTC. It yields the protein CASSSDREKETQYF.

The V call is TRBV5-4, the J call TRBJ2-3; 10 bases align to TRBD2. Germline loops: CDR1 SGHNT, CDR2 YYREEE (reference sequence). Trimming removed 2 bases from V and 5 bases from J; junction bases left unmatched: 2. This CDR3 has 14 amino acids. This chain's CDR3 is CASSLSGGGDTQYF. As DNA, the CDR3 is TGTGCCAGCAGCTTAAGCGGGGGGGGAGATACGCAGTATTTT.

V is TRBV29-1 and J is TRBJ2-7; TRBD1 matches at 8 bases. The CDR3 has 13 amino acids. The V gene end was trimmed by 8 bases and the J gene end by 4 bases; junction bases not matched to a gene: 10. Germline CDR1 reads SQVTM; CDR2 reads ANQGSEA. CDR3 amino acids: CSTLGQGAYEQYF. The CDR3 DNA reads as TGCAGCACCCTCGGACAGGGAGCGTACGAGCAGTACTTC.

V and J are TRBV4-1 and TRBJ2-5, with TRBD2 as a possible D gene (7 bases). The CDR3 totals 15 residues. V lost 2 bases, J lost 5 bases, and 15 bases lay in between. CDR1 and CDR2 (germline): MGHRA, YSYEKL. CDR3 sequence reads: CASSQRGRAEETQYF. CDR3 in DNA: TGCGCCAGCAGCCAAAGGGGGAGGGCCGAGGAGACCCAGTACTTC.

This chain uses TRBV5-1 with TRBJ2-7, with a tentative D call TRBD2 (5 bases). V lost 4 bases, J lost 0 bases, and 11 bases lay in between. This CDR3 region has 14 residues. Germline V gives CDR1 SGHRS, CDR2 YFSETQ. This CDR3 is CASSPDGNSYEQYF. CDR3 sequence (DNA): TGCGCCAGCAGCCCTGACGGGAACTCCTACGAGCAGTACTTC.

The V and J genes are TRBV5-8 and TRBJ2-5; D call uncertain. CDR1 and CDR2 from the germline V gene are SGHTS and YDEGEE. The length of the CDR3 is 17 residues. Trimming cost V 0 bases and J 0 bases, with 15 bases left between them. CDR3 protein: CASSLVLPSVYQETQYF. The DNA of the CDR3 is TGTGCCAGCAGCTTGGTTCTCCCCTCGGTCTACCAAGAGACCCAGTACTTC. Full variable domain (rest looked up from reference TRBV5-8 and TRBJ2-5): EAGVTQSPTHLIKTRGQQATLRCSPISGHTSVYWYQQALGLGLQFLLWYDEGEERNRGNFPPRFSGRQFPNYSSELNVNALELEDSALYLCASSLVLPSVYQETQYFGPGTRLLVL.

This clone showed up just once. CDR3 loop: CASSPLQYTEAFF. In DNA form, the CDR3 reads TGTGCCAGCTCACCATTGCAGTACACTGAAGCTTTCTTT. V gene TRBV18 combines with J gene TRBJ1-1; D call uncertain. V gave up 2 bases and J gave up 3 bases, with 7 bases separating them. The germline V gene has CDR1 KGHSH and CDR2 LQKENI. There are 13 residues in the CDR3.

The chain combines TRBV24-1 with TRBJ1-2; 9 positions match TRBD1. CDR1 and CDR2 from the germline V gene are KGHDR and SFDVKD. The length of the CDR3 is 15 residues. After removal of 2 bases from V and 6 bases from J, the junction contained 6 bases not matched to a gene. This chain's CDR3 is CATSDSGQGTNGYTF. The CDR3 DNA reads TGTGCCACCAGTGATTCCGGACAGGGGACGAATGGCTACACCTTC.

The genes are TRBV19 and TRBJ2-1; 9 bases are shared with TRBD2. The V gene end was trimmed by 3 bases and the J gene end by 8 bases; junction bases not matched to a gene: 8. The germline V gene encodes CDR1 LNHDA and CDR2 SQIVND (reference sequence). CDR3 length: 15 residues. CDR3 bases: TGTGCCAGTAGTATTTGGGCGGGGGGGCAGGATGAGCAGTTCTTC. It codes for CASSIWAGGQDEQFF.

The chain is built from TRBV2 and TRBJ1-5; TRBD1 is a possible D gene (6 bases). The CDR3 is 14 residues long. Trimming shortened V by 0 bases and J by 7 bases, and 10 bases separated the two germline ends. Per the germline V gene, CDR1 is SNHLY and CDR2 is FYNNEI. The chain's CDR3 is CASSEAGAGQPQHF. The CDR3 DNA is TGTGCCAGCAGTGAAGCGGGGGCAGGGCAGCCCCAGCATTTT.

The chain joins TRBV4-1 to TRBJ2-6; 7 positions agree with TRBD1. Germline-derived CDR1 and CDR2 are MGHRA and YSYEKL. With V trimmed by 0 bases and J by 1 base, 15 bases remained unmatched. The length of the CDR3 is 21 residues. CDR3 region: CASSQDAGERGRSSGANVLTF. The CDR3 DNA is TGCGCCAGCAGCCAAGATGCCGGGGAGAGGGGGCGAAGTTCTGGGGCCAACGTCCTGACTTTC.

The V call is TRBV9, the J call TRBJ2-3; 10 positions agree with TRBD2. The CDR3 contains 14 residues. Losses at the gene ends were 6 bases for V and 3 bases for J; bases not matched to a gene: 4. From germline, CDR1 is SGDLS and CDR2 YYNGEE. CDR3 protein: CASTAGGRTDTQYF. As DNA, the CDR3 is TGTGCCAGCACAGCGGGGGGGCGAACAGATACGCAGTATTTT.

The chain couples TRBV4-1 to TRBJ2-5; possibly TRBD2 for D (6 bases). The CDR3 sequence is 15 residues long. V was trimmed by 1 base and J by 1 base, leaving 10 bases between them. CDR1 MGHRA and CDR2 YSYEKL come from the germline V gene. The CDR3 DNA sequence: TGCGCCAGCAGCCAAGTAGGGACTGGCCAAGAGACCCAGTACTTC. It encodes CASSQVGTGQETQYF.

In DNA, the CDR3 is TGTGCCAGCGCATTTCGACAGACCTACGAGCAGTACTTC. As protein: CASAFRQTYEQYF. V gene TRBV2 combines with J gene TRBJ2-7; TRBD1 might be the D (5 bases). The CDR3 has 13 residues. In germline, CDR1 is SNHLY, CDR2 FYNNEI. Trimming took 8 bases from V and 2 from J, leaving 13 bases between them.

V usage is TRBV2 and J usage is TRBJ1-3; TRBD1 matches at 9 bases. Germline-derived CDR1 and CDR2 are SNHLY and FYNNEI. The CDR3 runs 14 residues. J gave up 4 bases and V 6 bases, and 4 bases lay outside the gene matches. The CDR3 coding sequence is TGTGCCAGCAGGGCCGGGACAGGGGGAAACACCATATATTTT. It is translated as CASRAGTGGNTIYF.

This chain connects TRBV5-1 to TRBJ1-2; D ambiguous. Germline CDR1 and CDR2: SGHRS and YFSETQ. The V gene lost 2 bases and the J gene lost 3 bases, with 11 bases spanning the gap. The CDR3 runs to 14 residues. CDR3 loop: CASSFTDTDYGYTF. CDR3 sequence (DNA): TGCGCCAGCAGCTTTACCGACACAGACTATGGCTACACCTTC.

The chain links TRBV5-4 to TRBJ1-1; no firm D call. Germline V gene sequence: CDR1 SGHNT, CDR2 YYREEE (reference sequence). V was trimmed by 4 bases and J by 0 bases, leaving 7 bases between them. The CDR3 has 13 residues. DNA for the CDR3: TGTGCCAGCAGCCACAGATTGAACACTGAAGCTTTCTTT. The encoded protein is CASSHRLNTEAFF.

The chain combines TRBV7-9 with TRBJ2-1, with 12 bases fitting TRBD2. Trimming at V came to 2 bases and at J to 5 bases, leaving 10 bases not matched to a gene. There are 18 residues in the CDR3. Germline V gives CDR1 SEHNR, CDR2 FQNEAQ (reference sequence). The CDR3 DNA reads as TGTGCCAGCAGCTTACTAGCGGGAGGGCCTGATCTACACAATGAGCAGTTCTTC. This sequence encodes CASSLLAGGPDLHNEQFF.

The chain recombines TRBV29-1 with TRBJ2-7, with TRBD1 matching 9 bases. Losses at the gene ends were 3 bases for V and 7 bases for J; bases not matched to a gene: 7. This CDR3 comprises 13 residues. From germline, CDR1 is SQVTM and CDR2 ANQGSEA. CDR3 protein: CSVDLQGAGEQYF. The DNA for the CDR3 is TGCAGCGTTGATCTACAGGGGGCGGGGGAGCAGTACTTC.